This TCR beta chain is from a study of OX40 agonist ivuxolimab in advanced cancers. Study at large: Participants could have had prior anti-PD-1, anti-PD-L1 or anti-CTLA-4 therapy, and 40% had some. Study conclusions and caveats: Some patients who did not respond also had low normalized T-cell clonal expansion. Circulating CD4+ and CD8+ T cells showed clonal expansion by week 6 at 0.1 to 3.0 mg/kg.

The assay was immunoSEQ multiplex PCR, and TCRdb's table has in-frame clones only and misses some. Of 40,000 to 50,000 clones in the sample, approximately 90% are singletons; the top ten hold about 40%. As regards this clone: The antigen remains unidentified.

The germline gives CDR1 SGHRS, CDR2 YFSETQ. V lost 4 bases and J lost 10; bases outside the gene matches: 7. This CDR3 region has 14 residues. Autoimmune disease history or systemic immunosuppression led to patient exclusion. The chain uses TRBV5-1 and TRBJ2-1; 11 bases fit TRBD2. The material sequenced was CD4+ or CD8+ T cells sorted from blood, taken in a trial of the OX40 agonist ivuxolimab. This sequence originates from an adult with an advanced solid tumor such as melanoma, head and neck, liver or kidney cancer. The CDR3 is CASSVLAGEYEQFF. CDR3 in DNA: TGCGCCAGCAGCGTACTAGCGGGAGAATACGAGCAGTTCTTC.